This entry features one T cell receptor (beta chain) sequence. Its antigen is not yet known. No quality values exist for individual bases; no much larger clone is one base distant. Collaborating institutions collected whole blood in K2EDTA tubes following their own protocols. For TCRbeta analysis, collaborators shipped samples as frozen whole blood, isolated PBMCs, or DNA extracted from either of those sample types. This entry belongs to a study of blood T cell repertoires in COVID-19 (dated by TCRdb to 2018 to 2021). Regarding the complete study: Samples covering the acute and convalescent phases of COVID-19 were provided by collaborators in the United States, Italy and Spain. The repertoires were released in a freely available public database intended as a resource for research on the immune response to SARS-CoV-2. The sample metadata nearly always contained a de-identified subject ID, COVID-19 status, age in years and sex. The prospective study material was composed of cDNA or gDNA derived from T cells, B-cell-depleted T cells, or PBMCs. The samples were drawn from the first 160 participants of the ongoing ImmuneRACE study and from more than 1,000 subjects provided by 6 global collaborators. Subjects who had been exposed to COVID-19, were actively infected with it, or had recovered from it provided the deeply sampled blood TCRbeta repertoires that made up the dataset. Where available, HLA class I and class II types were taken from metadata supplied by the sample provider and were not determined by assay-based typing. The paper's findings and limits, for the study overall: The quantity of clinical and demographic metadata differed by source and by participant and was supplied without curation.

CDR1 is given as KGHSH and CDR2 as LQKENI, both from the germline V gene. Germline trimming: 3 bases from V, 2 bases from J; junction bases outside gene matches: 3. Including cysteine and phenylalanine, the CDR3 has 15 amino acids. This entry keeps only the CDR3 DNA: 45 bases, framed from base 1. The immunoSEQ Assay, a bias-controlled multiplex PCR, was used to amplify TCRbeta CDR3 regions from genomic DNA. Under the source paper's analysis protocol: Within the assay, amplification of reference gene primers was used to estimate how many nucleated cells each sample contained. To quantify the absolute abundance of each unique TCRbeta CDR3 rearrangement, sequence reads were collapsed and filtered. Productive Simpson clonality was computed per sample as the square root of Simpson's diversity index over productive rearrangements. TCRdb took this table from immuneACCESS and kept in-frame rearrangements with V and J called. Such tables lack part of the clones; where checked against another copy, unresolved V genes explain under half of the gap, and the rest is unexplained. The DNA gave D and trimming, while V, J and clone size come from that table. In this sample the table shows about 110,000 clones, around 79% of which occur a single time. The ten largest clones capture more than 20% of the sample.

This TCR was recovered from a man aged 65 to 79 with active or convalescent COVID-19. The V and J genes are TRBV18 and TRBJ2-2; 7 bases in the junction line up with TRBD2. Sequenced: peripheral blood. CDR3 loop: CASSPGLENTGELFF. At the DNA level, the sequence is TGTGCCAGCTCACCCGGACTAGAAAACACCGGGGAGCTGTTTTTT. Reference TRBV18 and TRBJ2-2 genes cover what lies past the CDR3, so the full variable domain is NAGVMQNPRHLVRRRGQEARLRCSPMKGHSHVYWYRQLPEEGLKFMVYLQKENIIDESGMPKERFSAEFPKEGPSILRIQQVVRGDSAAYFCASSPGLENTGELFFGEGSRLTVL.